One sample yielded the 9 T cell receptor beta chains listed below, sequenced in a study of CD8 T cells in ankylosing spondylitis. Antigens for these TCRs are unknown. TCRdb re-analysed the 5' RACE reads in MiXCR, keeping a single row per CDR3 protein. Of approximately 520,000 distinct CDR3 sequences in the sample, approximately 5% were seen once. Study-wide points: There was a TCR beta motif, made of eight highly homologous variants, that appeared characteristic of ankylosing spondylitis blood.

Sequenced sample: blood, either unsorted or a sorted T cell fraction (not recorded which). The receptors were sampled from a male donor with ankylosing spondylitis.

This clonotype was observed many times. This chain joins TRBV4-2 and TRBJ2-7, with 7 bases that match TRBD1. The CDR3 loop spans 15 amino acids. V dropped 0 bases and J dropped 3; count of bases not matched to a gene: 5. Germline V gene sequence: CDR1 LGHNA, CDR2 YNFKEQ. This CDR3 reads CASSQEGGYYYEQYF. In DNA form, the CDR3 reads TGTGCCAGCAGCCAAGAAGGGGGCTATTACTACGAGCAGTACTTC.

This clonotype appeared many times. This chain links TRBV20-1 with TRBJ2-7; TRBD2 aligns across 12 bases. CDR3 length: 14 amino acids. Germline V gene lookup returns CDR1 DFQATT and CDR2 SNEGSKA (reference sequence). This chain's CDR3 is CRAPTSGRSYEQYF. CDR3 bases: TGCAGGGCCCCCACTAGCGGGAGGTCCTACGAGCAGTACTTC.

This clonotype was detected ten times or more. The J gene is TRBJ2-2, the V gene TRBV12-3 or TRBV12-4; the match to TRBD2 covers 10 bases. The CDR3 totals 16 residues. Trimming removed 6 bases from V and 6 bases from J; junction bases left unmatched: 10. This CDR3 reads CASSQNLAGAPGELFF. Here the CDR3 DNA reads TGTGCCAGCAGCCAAAATCTAGCGGGGGCTCCCGGGGAGCTGTTTTTT.

The chain carries TRBV3-1 and TRBJ2-1; D remains unclear. The CDR3 consists of 12 residues. Trimming pared 4 bases from V and 5 bases from J, leaving 6 bases between. The germline CDR1 and CDR2 sequences are LGHDT and YNNKEL (reference sequence). The CDR3: CASSRENNEQFF. The CDR3 DNA follows: TGTGCCAGCAGCCGTGAGAACAATGAGCAGTTCTTC.

This clonotype has ten or more counts. The CDR3 is CASSQRINTGVNTGELFF. The CDR3 DNA sequence: TGTGCCAGCAGCCAACGCATCAACACAGGGGTAAACACCGGGGAGCTGTTTTTT. The chain couples TRBV4-2 to TRBJ2-2; TRBD1 agrees at 7 bases. Germline V gives CDR1 LGHNA, CDR2 YNFKEQ. With 2 bases clipped from V and 2 bases from J, the junction kept 11 bases outside the gene matches. The CDR3 has 18 amino acids.

This clonotype has a count of ten or more. This rearrangement joins TRBV9 to TRBJ1-2, with unresolved D. Trimming cost V 0 bases and J 7 bases, with 10 bases left between them. From germline, CDR1 is SGDLS and CDR2 YYNGEE. The CDR3 runs to 13 residues. The CDR3 DNA is TGTGCCAGCAGCGTAGCCCCTAGTTTTGGCTACACCTTC. It translates to CASSVAPSFGYTF.

The sample holds many counts of this clonotype. This chain joins TRBV29-1 and TRBJ1-2, with D unclear. Trimming left V 2 bases short and J 7 bases short, with 14 bases between. This CDR3 region has 13 residues. Germline lookup yields CDR1 SQVTM and CDR2 ANQGSEA. CDR3 DNA sequence: TGCAGCGTTGAAATCGGGCGCCGAGGTGGCTACACCTTC. Translated: CSVEIGRRGGYTF.

About this clonotype: Being one base from a much bigger clone, this may be a read error. This sequence joins TRBV5-1 and TRBJ1-2, with a possible D match to TRBD1 (5 bases). Germline V gives CDR1 SGHRS, CDR2 YFSETQ. Deletions cut 3 bases from V and 0 bases from J, with 9 bases between. This CDR3 is 14 amino acids long. DNA of the CDR3: TGCGCCAGCAGCTCGGACATGACTAACTATGGCTACACCTTC. Its translation is CASSSDMTNYGYTF.

This chain links TRBV27 with TRBJ1-5; D gene uncertain. This CDR3 has 12 amino acids. Germline loops: CDR1 MNHEY, CDR2 SMNVEV (reference sequence). Trimming shortened V by 3 bases and J by 6 bases, and 6 bases separated the two germline ends. Here the CDR3 DNA reads TGTGCCAGCAGTTTTACCGGTCAGCCCCAGCATTTT. Translation: CASSFTGQPQHF.